Below are 22 T cell receptor beta chains sequenced from a single sample in a study of cytomegalovirus exposure and HLA in healthy donors. With 60 Vbeta and 13 Jbeta primers, the PCR was carried out. Clones were read by immunoSEQ multiplex PCR, and TCRdb kept only the in-frame ones, dropping some. The table lists around 150,000 clones, over 60% of them singletons. Sequencing input: PBMCs. The receptors were gathered from a woman aged 45-65 years in good health and CMV-seropositive.

The V call is TRBV10-3, the J call TRBJ1-1; no clear D. Trimming stripped 7 bases from V and 6 bases from J, with 15 bases between. Germline V gene data show CDR1 as ENHRY and CDR2 as SYGVKD. This CDR3 spans 13 amino acids. Here the CDR3 reads CAITTGESAEAFF. In nucleotides, the CDR3 is TGTGCCATCACAACCGGAGAGAGCGCTGAAGCTTTCTTT.

CDR3 sequence: CASSFSPLPYEQYF. CDR3 coding DNA: TGTGCCAGCAGCTTTTCCCCTCTCCCCTACGAGCAGTACTTC. The V and J genes are TRBV11-2 and TRBJ2-7; D unclear. The CDR3 extends over 14 amino acids. CDR1 is SGHAT and CDR2 is FQNNGV in the germline V gene. V lost 3 bases and J 2 bases, leaving 11 bases between the germline ends.

This chain uses TRBV28 with TRBJ1-4; 8 positions agree with TRBD1. The CDR3 is 14 residues long. The germline gives CDR1 MDHEN, CDR2 SYDVKM. With 3 bases clipped from V and 7 bases from J, the junction kept 4 bases outside the gene matches. CDR3 bases: TGTGCCAGCAGTTTCCCCGGGACAGGTGAAAAACTGTTTTTT. This codes for CASSFPGTGEKLFF.

This rearrangement joins TRBV25-1 to TRBJ2-3, with 8 bases lining up with TRBD2. The CDR3 runs to 14 residues. The ends lost 5 bases at V and 2 bases at J; junction bases unmatched: 3. Germline lookup yields CDR1 MGHDK and CDR2 SYGVNS. CDR3 sequence: CASSPGGHTDTQYF. The CDR3 DNA sequence: TGTGCCAGCAGTCCGGGGGGGCACACAGATACGCAGTATTTT.

This rearrangement joins TRBV10-1 to TRBJ1-4; no clear D gene. V was clipped by 3 bases and J by 4 bases, with 9 bases between them. CDR1 and CDR2 (germline): WNHNN, SYGVQD (reference sequence). The CDR3 totals 14 residues. CDR3 DNA sequence: TGCGCCAGCAGTGATACGGGAAATAATGAAAAACTGTTTTTT. Its translation: CASSDTGNNEKLFF.

This clone occurred once. The rearrangement links TRBV5-6 to TRBJ1-1; a possible D gene is TRBD1 (5 bases). Germline V lookup: CDR1 SGHDT, CDR2 YYEEEE. There are 13 residues in the CDR3. V was shortened by 3 bases and J by 4 bases, with 10 bases between the two germline ends. CDR3 sequence reads: CASSWGVGTEAFF. In DNA, the CDR3 is TGTGCCAGCAGCTGGGGGGTCGGCACTGAAGCTTTCTTT.

The chain carries TRBV5-4 and TRBJ1-2; TRBD1 agrees at 8 bases. CDR1 is SGHNT and CDR2 is YYREEE in the germline V gene (reference sequence). Losses at the gene ends were 4 bases for V and 7 bases for J; bases not matched to a gene: 6. The CDR3 length is 13 residues. CDR3 residues: CASSEDRVPGYTF. CDR3 DNA: TGTGCCAGCAGCGAGGACAGGGTGCCTGGCTACACCTTC.

This clone was observed once. This rearrangement joins TRBV7-9 to TRBJ2-2; a weak D match, TRBD2 (6 bases). The germline CDR1 and CDR2 sequences are SEHNR and FQNEAQ (reference sequence). The CDR3 covers 12 residues. V lost 3 bases and J lost 9, with 8 bases in between. The CDR3 nucleotides read TGTGCCAGCAGCTTCGGGGGATGGGAGCTGTTTTTT. This gives the protein CASSFGGWELFF.

The count of this clone is one. The J gene is TRBJ2-3, the V gene TRBV7-3; D is perhaps TRBD2 (5 bases). From germline, CDR1 is SGHTA and CDR2 FQGTGA. Trimming took 5 bases from V and 2 from J, leaving 14 bases between them. The CDR3 covers 15 residues. The DNA for the CDR3 is TGTGCCAGCAGCCCCTCCGGGATTTCCACAGATACGCAGTATTTT. Protein product: CASSPSGISTDTQYF.

J is TRBJ1-6 and V is TRBV2; 7 bases fit TRBD1. This CDR3 comprises 14 residues. V shed 6 bases and J 6 bases; nucleotides not matched to a gene: 5. Germline CDR1 reads SNHLY; CDR2 reads FYNNEI. CDR3 nucleotide sequence: TGTGCCAGCAGGGGGACAGCCTTTAATTCACCCCTCCACTTT. Encoded protein: CASRGTAFNSPLHF.

V is TRBV10-3 and J is TRBJ2-3; 8 positions match TRBD2. The CDR3 has 14 amino acids. Germline CDR1 ENHRY, CDR2 SYGVKD. V was pared by 4 bases and J by 4 bases, with 4 bases of the junction left unmatched. The CDR3: CAISANGGADTQYF. The CDR3 nucleotides read TGTGCCATCAGTGCGAACGGGGGGGCAGATACGCAGTATTTT.

The chain couples TRBV4-1 to TRBJ1-6, with D uncertain. This CDR3 region has 16 residues. The V and J ends lost 0 bases and 9 bases respectively, with 15 bases between them. Germline V gene lookup returns CDR1 MGHRA and CDR2 YSYEKL. The CDR3 reads CASSQEVSPGSSPLHF. DNA of the CDR3: TGCGCCAGCAGCCAAGAGGTGAGCCCTGGGAGTTCACCCCTCCACTTT.

The chain joins TRBV21-1 to TRBJ1-1; the D call TRBD1 from the table was never checked on the DNA. TRBV21-1 is noted as a pseudogene. The CDR3 covers 16 residues. The CDR3 here is CARRDRVRWNFTEAFF. The CDR3 nucleotides are TGTGCCCGGCGGGACAGGGTAAGGTGGAATTTCACTGAAGCTTTCTTT.

The V call is TRBV11-2, the J call TRBJ1-1, with D perhaps TRBD1 (5 bases). Germline-derived CDR1 and CDR2 are SGHAT and FQNNGV. V was cut by 2 bases and J by 2 bases, with 6 bases left in between. The CDR3 runs to 13 residues. The CDR3 spells CASSLQGNTEAFF. DNA for the CDR3: TGTGCCAGCAGCTTACAGGGTAACACTGAAGCTTTCTTT.

CDR3 nucleotides: TGTGCCAGCACCCTCCCGGGACAGAAATTTAATCAGCCCCAGCATTTT. Translation: CASTLPGQKFNQPQHF. The chain carries TRBV28 and TRBJ1-5; the match to TRBD1 covers 7 bases. Looked up from germline, CDR1 is MDHEN and CDR2 is SYDVKM. The junction had 13 bases not matched to a gene; V was cut back by 7 bases and J by 4 bases. The CDR3 is 16 amino acids.

This clone was counted between two and nine times. The chain couples TRBV27 to TRBJ2-2; D unclear. This CDR3 contains 12 residues. Trimming cost V 5 bases and J 4 bases, with 5 bases left between them. Germline values: CDR1 MNHEY, CDR2 SMNVEV (reference sequence). CDR3 sequence: CASSGRTGELFF. In nucleotides, the CDR3 is TGTGCCAGCAGTGGGCGCACCGGGGAGCTGTTTTTT.

The rearrangement uses TRBV18 and TRBJ1-2; 7 nucleotides align to TRBD1. This CDR3 spans 16 amino acids. V gave up 1 base and J gave up 0 bases; unmatched junction bases: 5. Per the germline V gene, CDR1 is KGHSH and CDR2 is LQKENI. This CDR3 is CASSPQEGAANYGYTF. CDR3 nucleotide sequence: TGTGCCAGCTCACCACAGGAGGGGGCGGCTAACTATGGCTACACCTTC.

This clone has just a few counts. The chain recombines TRBV11-3 with TRBJ2-7; D uncertain. Germline CDR1 reads SGHNT; CDR2 reads YENEEA. The CDR3 consists of 14 residues. V gave up 2 bases and J gave up 2 bases, with 10 bases separating them. The CDR3 reads CASSLPSAPYEQYF. CDR3 bases: TGTGCCAGCAGCTTACCTTCCGCGCCCTACGAGCAGTACTTC. Full variable domain (missing parts from reference TRBV11-3 and TRBJ2-7): EAGVVQSPRYKIIEKKQPVAFWCNPISGHNTLYWYLQNLGQGPELLIRYENEEAVDDSQLPKDRFSAERLKGVDSTLKIQPAELGDSAVYLCASSLPSAPYEQYFGPGTRLTVT.

The chain carries TRBV7-2 and TRBJ1-2; D is perhaps TRBD1 (6 bases). The CDR3 runs 16 residues. V was cut by 5 bases and J by 2 bases, with 18 bases left in between. Germline assignment: CDR1 SGHTA and CDR2 FQGNSA. The CDR3 protein is CASSPVRQVGNYGYTF. For the CDR3, the DNA is TGTGCCAGCAGCCCAGTCCGACAGGTGGGAAACTATGGCTACACCTTC.

Here the CDR3 DNA reads TGTGCCAGCAGCGTAGCTCAGGGGGCTGGTGAAAAACTGTTTTTT. It is translated as CASSVAQGAGEKLFF. V is TRBV9 and J is TRBJ1-4; TRBD1 agrees at 8 bases. Germline assignment: CDR1 SGDLS and CDR2 YYNGEE. The CDR3 is made up of 15 amino acids. With V trimmed by 0 bases and J by 7 bases, 5 bases remained unmatched.

This chain uses TRBV19 with TRBJ2-5; TRBD1 aligns across 8 bases. Germline V gives CDR1 LNHDA, CDR2 SQIVND (reference sequence). V lost 7 bases, J lost 9 bases, and 19 bases stayed unmatched. This CDR3 has 16 amino acids. The CDR3 DNA sequence: TGTGCCAGTACCAAGGAGTGGACAGGGATCACGGGGTCCCAGTACTTC. Its translation: CASTKEWTGITGSQYF.

The chain couples TRBV19 to TRBJ1-5, with D hard to call. Trimming took 0 bases from V and 0 from J, leaving 12 bases between them. The CDR3 extends over 17 amino acids. Germline V CDR1 and CDR2: LNHDA, SQIVND (reference sequence). CDR3 nucleotide sequence: TGTGCCAGTAGTATAGAGGACGGAGGATATAGCAATCAGCCCCAGCATTTT. Translation: CASSIEDGGYSNQPQHF.